The rows below give T cell receptor beta chains drawn from one sample of a study of T cells in Graves' hyperthyroidism and ophthalmopathy. TCRdb recomputed calls from the multiplex PCR reads with MiXCR, one row per CDR3 protein. The sample includes about 400,000 distinct CDR3 sequences, around a sixth seen only once; the top ten take 12% to 15%. The sample taken for sequencing was blood. The receptors were sampled from a woman between 18 and 29 years old with Graves' hyperthyroidism. CDR3s include the opening cysteine and the closing phenylalanine or tryptophan. Fields, in order: D gene, V gene, J gene, clone size, CDR3 DNA, CDR3 protein. D genes are given only for firm matches. Size is omitted from some rows. Given values are once, few, many or a class for expanded clones.

D: -
V: TRBV12-3/TRBV12-4
J: TRBJ2-2
size: many
DNA: TGTGCCAGCAGAGGACAGAACACCGGGGAGCTGTTTTTT
CDR3: CASRGQNTGELFF

D: TRBD1
V: TRBV4-3
J: TRBJ1-1
size: -
DNA: TGCGCCAGCAGCCAAGACCCTTTAAAACAGGGGGCAACGAACACTGAAGCTTTCTTT
CDR3: CASSQDPLKQGATNTEAFF

D: -
V: TRBV4-2
J: TRBJ1-1
size: few
DNA: TGTGCCAGCAGCCAAGATCTCCCTACGATAGGAACTGAAGCTTTCTTT
CDR3: CASSQDLPTIGTEAFF

D: -
V: TRBV20-1
J: TRBJ1-1
size: many
DNA: TGCAGTGCTAGATCCCACGGTAACACTGAAGCTTTCTTT
CDR3: CSARSHGNTEAFF

D: -
V: TRBV15
J: TRBJ1-1
size: few
DNA: TGTGCCACCAGCAGGGGGGAAACAGGGCCGAACACTGAAGCTTTCTTT
CDR3: CATSRGETGPNTEAFF

D: TRBD2
V: TRBV20-1
J: TRBJ2-1
size: many
DNA: TGCAGTGCAAATAGCGGGGGCAATGAGCAGTTCTTC
CDR3: CSANSGGNEQFF

D: TRBD1
V: TRBV7-9
J: TRBJ1-2
size: -
DNA: TGTGCCAGCAGCCCGGGACAGTGGGGCTACACCTTC
CDR3: CASSPGQWGYTF

D: -
V: TRBV4-1
J: TRBJ1-1
size: few
DNA: TGCGCCAGCAGCCGCCAGAGGGGGACGGACACTGAAGCTTTCTTT
CDR3: CASSRQRGTDTEAFF

D: -
V: TRBV2
J: TRBJ2-2
size: -
DNA: TGTGCCAGCAGTGGGACTGAGACCGGGGAGCTGTTTTTT
CDR3: CASSGTETGELFF

D: -
V: TRBV20-1
J: TRBJ1-1
size: few
DNA: TGCAGTGCTAGAGGGGGCGCGGAGAAAACTTTCTTT
CDR3: CSARGGAEKTFF

D: -
V: TRBV9
J: TRBJ1-2
size: once
DNA: TGTGCCAGCAGCCGACATCGGGGCTATGGCTACACCTTC
CDR3: CASSRHRGYGYTF

D: -
V: TRBV5-1
J: TRBJ1-1
size: -
DNA: TGCGCCAGCAGCTTGCGGGGTATGGCGAACACTGAAGCTTTCTTT
CDR3: CASSLRGMANTEAFF

D: TRBD1
V: TRBV12-3/TRBV12-4
J: TRBJ2-3
size: many
DNA: TGTGCCAGCAGTCGGGGGGGACAGGGGCGTGAGGATACGCAGTATTTT
CDR3: CASSRGGQGREDTQYF

D: -
V: TRBV19
J: TRBJ2-2
size: -
DNA: TGTGCCAGTAGTATAGAGGCAGTCCTGAGGAACACCGGGGAGCTGTTTTTT
CDR3: CASSIEAVLRNTGELFF

D: TRBD1
V: TRBV9
J: TRBJ1-2
size: many
DNA: TGTGCCAGCAGGGAGAAAGGGAGGGGGCGCGACTATGGCTACACCTTC
CDR3: CASREKGRGRDYGYTF

D: -
V: TRBV20-1
J: TRBJ2-5
size: many
DNA: TGCAGTGCTAACAACTTTGGGACCCAGTACTTC
CDR3: CSANNFGTQYF

D: -
V: TRBV9
J: TRBJ2-7
size: -
DNA: TGTGCCAGCAGCTCAGAGGGGGCTAGCGGCCCCTACGAGCAGTACTTC
CDR3: CASSSEGASGPYEQYF

D: -
V: TRBV15
J: TRBJ1-1
size: many
DNA: TGTGCCACCAGCAGAGATGGACGGACCATGAACACTGAAGCTTTCTTT
CDR3: CATSRDGRTMNTEAFF

D: TRBD2
V: TRBV2
J: TRBJ2-5
size: many
DNA: TGTGCCAGCAGCCCGGTTGGGGGGGGTCAAGAGACCCAGTACTTC
CDR3: CASSPVGGGQETQYF

D: -
V: TRBV10-1
J: TRBJ1-1
size: few
DNA: TGCGCCAGCAGTGAGCCCGGAGCAACTGAAGCTTTCTTT
CDR3: CASSEPGATEAFF

D: -
V: TRBV15
J: TRBJ2-5
size: -
DNA: TGTGCCACCAGCAGAGGACGGATCCAAGAGACCCAGTACTTC
CDR3: CATSRGRIQETQYF

D: TRBD1
V: TRBV12-3/TRBV12-4
J: TRBJ2-7
size: many
DNA: TGTGCCAGCAGTTTTGGTGGACAGGGGGCCACCGAGCAGTACTTC
CDR3: CASSFGGQGATEQYF

D: -
V: TRBV5-5
J: TRBJ1-2
size: few
DNA: TGTGCCAGCAGCTTGGCCTTTCGTGCGACGGCGCGTGGCTACACCTTC
CDR3: CASSLAFRATARGYTF

D: -
V: TRBV12-3/TRBV12-4
J: TRBJ1-6
size: many
DNA: TGTGCCAGCAGTTTGGGAATTACCTATAATTCACCCCTCCACTTT
CDR3: CASSLGITYNSPLHF

D: TRBD2
V: TRBV5-1
J: TRBJ2-7
size: -
DNA: TGCGCCAGCAGCTTGGGGAGCGGGATTGGATCCGAGCAGTACTTC
CDR3: CASSLGSGIGSEQYF

D: TRBD2
V: TRBV24-1
J: TRBJ2-7
size: few
DNA: TGTGCCACCAGTGATTTAAGGAGTCGGACCGGGACTAGCGTTTCCTACGAGCAGTACTTC
CDR3: CATSDLRSRTGTSVSYEQYF

D: TRBD1
V: TRBV2
J: TRBJ1-2
size: many
DNA: TGTGCCAGCAGTAAGACAGGGAGGTCTGGCTACACCTTC
CDR3: CASSKTGRSGYTF

D: -
V: TRBV13
J: TRBJ2-7
size: many
DNA: TGTGCCAGCAGCTTAGAGGCCAGCGGCTCCTACGAGCAGTACTTC
CDR3: CASSLEASGSYEQYF

D: TRBD2
V: TRBV19
J: TRBJ2-3
size: -
DNA: TGTGCCAGCGGGGGACTAGCGGGAGGTACAGATACGCAGTATTTT
CDR3: CASGGLAGGTDTQYF

D: TRBD2
V: TRBV20-1
J: TRBJ2-2
size: -
DNA: TGCAGTGCTAGAGATCCACGGACTAGCGGCAACACCGGGGAGCTGTTTTTT
CDR3: CSARDPRTSGNTGELFF

D: TRBD1
V: TRBV29-1
J: TRBJ2-3
size: -
DNA: TGCAGCACCGCCGGGACAGGGAGAAGGGGGACGCAGTATTTT
CDR3: CSTAGTGRRGTQYF

D: TRBD1
V: TRBV15
J: TRBJ2-4
size: -
DNA: TGTGCCACCAGCCTTGGTCAGGGGGCACCCAAAAACATTCAGTACTTC
CDR3: CATSLGQGAPKNIQYF

D: -
V: TRBV28
J: TRBJ2-1
size: many
DNA: TGTGCCAGCAGTCTAGGACCTAGCTTGGGCAATGAGCAGTTCTTC
CDR3: CASSLGPSLGNEQFF

D: -
V: TRBV7-8
J: TRBJ1-6
size: few
DNA: TGTGCCAGCAGCTTAAATTCCGGGAGCCGGGAAACGCCCCTCCACTTT
CDR3: CASSLNSGSRETPLHF

D: TRBD1
V: TRBV19
J: TRBJ2-7
size: -
DNA: TGTGCCAGTAGTATGAAAGGGGGCGGAGACCTCGGCGAGCAGTACTTC
CDR3: CASSMKGGGDLGEQYF

D: -
V: TRBV2
J: TRBJ2-1
size: many
DNA: TGTGCCAGCAGTGGGGAGAGTGTTAGTGAGCAGTTCTTC
CDR3: CASSGESVSEQFF

D: TRBD1
V: TRBV5-1
J: TRBJ2-7
size: many
DNA: TGCGCCAGCAGCGTGGGGGACAGGGACTACGAGCAGTACTTC
CDR3: CASSVGDRDYEQYF

D: TRBD2
V: TRBV11-2
J: TRBJ2-1
size: many
DNA: TGTGCCAGCAGCTTAGAAGCTAGCGGGGGGGACAATGAGCAGTTCTTC
CDR3: CASSLEASGGDNEQFF

D: TRBD2
V: TRBV7-2
J: TRBJ2-7
size: few
DNA: TGTGCCAGCAGCTCTTGGACGGGAGGGTCCTACGAGCAGTACTTC
CDR3: CASSSWTGGSYEQYF

D: TRBD2
V: TRBV7-9
J: TRBJ2-1
size: many
DNA: TGTGCCAGCAGCTTGGGAGCGGGGGACAATGAGCAGTTCTTC
CDR3: CASSLGAGDNEQFF

D: TRBD2
V: TRBV5-4
J: TRBJ2-1
size: few
DNA: TGTGCCAGCAGCTTGGTGATGCTAGCGGGAGGGCCCGAGTTCTTC
CDR3: CASSLVMLAGGPEFF

D: -
V: TRBV28
J: TRBJ2-1
size: -
DNA: TGTGCCAGCAGTTTAGGGAGGAGCAATGAGCAGTTCTTC
CDR3: CASSLGRSNEQFF

D: -
V: TRBV18
J: TRBJ2-2
size: -
DNA: TGTGCCAGCTCACCAAGGGAAGTGCAGGGGAACACCGGGGAGCTGTTTTTT
CDR3: CASSPREVQGNTGELFF

D: -
V: TRBV7-2
J: TRBJ2-4
size: -
DNA: TGTGCCAGCAGTCTTCTAACCGGGAACTTCCCCAACATTCAGTACTTC
CDR3: CASSLLTGNFPNIQYF